Described below is a single T cell receptor beta chain sequence and its context. This sample is drawn from a study of blood T cell repertoires in COVID-19. Study in general: Sample material is recorded as cDNA or gDNA derived from T cells, B-cell-depleted T cells, or PBMCs.

The germline V gene has CDR1 GTSNPN and CDR2 SVGIG (reference sequence). CDR3 length equals 15 residues. V lost 1 base, J lost 4 bases, and 5 bases stayed unmatched. The protocol was immunoSEQ multiplex PCR, while the TCRdb copy is restricted to in-frame clones and leaves out a portion. Of 110,000 or so clones in the sample, roughly 88% are singletons; the top ten hold roughly 8.2%. The gene calls are TRBV30 and TRBJ2-3; TRBD2 matches 10 bases. This TCR was sampled from a woman older than 75 with active or convalescent COVID-19. The sample taken for sequencing was peripheral blood. CDR3 DNA: TGTGCCTGGAGTGAACTAGCGGGATTTCCAGATACGCAGTATTTT. Its translation: CAWSELAGFPDTQYF.